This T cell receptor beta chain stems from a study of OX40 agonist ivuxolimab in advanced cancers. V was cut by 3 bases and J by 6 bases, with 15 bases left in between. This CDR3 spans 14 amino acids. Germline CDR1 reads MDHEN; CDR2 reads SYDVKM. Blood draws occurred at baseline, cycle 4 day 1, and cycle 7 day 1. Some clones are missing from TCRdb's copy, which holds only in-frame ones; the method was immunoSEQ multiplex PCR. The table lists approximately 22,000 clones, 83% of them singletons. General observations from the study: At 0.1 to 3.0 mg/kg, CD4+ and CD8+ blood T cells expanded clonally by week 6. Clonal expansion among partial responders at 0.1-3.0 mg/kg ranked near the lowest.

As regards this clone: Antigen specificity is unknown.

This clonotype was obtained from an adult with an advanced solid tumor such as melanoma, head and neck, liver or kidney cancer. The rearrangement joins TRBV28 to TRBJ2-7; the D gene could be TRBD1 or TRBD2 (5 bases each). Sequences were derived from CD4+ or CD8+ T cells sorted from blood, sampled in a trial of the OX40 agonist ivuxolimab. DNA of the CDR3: TGTGCCAGCAGTTTTGGGGGAACCCTCAGCGAGCAGTACTTC. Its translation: CASSFGGTLSEQYF.